The rows below give T cell receptor beta chains drawn from one sample of a study of T cell changes during pregnancy in multiple sclerosis. Clones were sequenced by immunoSEQ multiplex PCR, and TCRdb holds only the in-frame ones, with some missing. The repertoire consists of roughly 75,000 clones, with around 92% occurring once and the leading ten covering approximately 2%. The sequenced sample was peripheral blood, obtained in the third trimester of pregnancy. The source of these receptors is a female donor in good health, enrolled as a control in a pregnancy study. The CDR3 runs from the conserved cysteine through the conserved F or W. The order of the fields is J gene, D gene, V gene, clone size, CDR3 protein, CDR3 DNA. A D gene is named only where the DNA matches it firmly. Not every row has a clone size; where given, it reads once, few, many or a size class.

TRBJ2-1	NA	TRBV27	NA	CASSPGAPYRSYNEQFF	TGTGCCAGCAGCCCTGGGGCGCCGTACCGCTCCTACAATGAGCAGTTCTTC
TRBJ1-5	TRBD1	TRBV11-2	NA	CASSPGDSPFSNQPQHF	TGTGCCAGCAGCCCTGGGGACAGCCCTTTCTCCAATCAGCCCCAGCATTTT
TRBJ2-7	NA	TRBV28	NA	CASSVASEEQYF	TGTGCCAGCAGTGTGGCTAGCGAAGAGCAGTACTTC
TRBJ2-3	NA	TRBV5-5	NA	CASSLGVADTQYF	TGTGCCAGCAGCTTAGGGGTTGCAGATACGCAGTATTTT
TRBJ1-5	NA	TRBV11-3	NA	CASSLGRDQPQHF	TGTGCCAGCAGCTTAGGGAGGGATCAGCCCCAGCATTTT
TRBJ2-7	TRBD2	TRBV2	NA	CASSERTSGVGEQYF	TGTGCCAGCAGTGAAAGGACTAGCGGGGTGGGCGAGCAGTACTTC
TRBJ1-1	TRBD1	TRBV6-6	few	CASTATGGEAFF	TGTGCCAGCACCGCAACAGGGGGTGAAGCTTTCTTT
TRBJ2-1	TRBD2	TRBV7-6	NA	CASSLGLAGYPYNEQFF	TGTGCCAGCAGTCTTGGACTAGCGGGTTACCCCTACAATGAGCAGTTCTTC
TRBJ1-5	NA	TRBV28	NA	CASSLGGTQPQHF	TGTGCCAGCAGTTTGGGGGGGACTCAGCCCCAGCATTTT
TRBJ1-1	NA	TRBV7-9	NA	CASSLGVRGVAFF	TGTGCCAGCAGCTTAGGGGTAAGGGGCGTAGCTTTCTTT
TRBJ2-7	NA	TRBV7-9	NA	CASRPYNRDEQYF	TGTGCCAGCAGGCCCTACAACAGAGACGAGCAGTACTTC
TRBJ1-5	NA	TRBV30	NA	CAWNRGSHQPQHF	TGTGCCTGGAATCGGGGATCTCATCAGCCCCAGCATTTT
TRBJ1-4	NA	TRBV28	NA	CASTTPRGAAEKLFF	TGTGCCAGCACCACCCCTCGGGGGGCTGCCGAAAAACTGTTTTTT
TRBJ2-1	TRBD1	TRBV6-5	NA	CASSPDRVEQFF	TGTGCCAGCAGCCCAGACAGGGTTGAGCAGTTCTTC
TRBJ2-3	TRBD1	TRBV2	NA	CASTKDRGADTQYF	TGTGCCAGCACAAAGGACAGGGGCGCAGATACGCAGTATTTT
TRBJ1-1	TRBD1	TRBV10-3	few	CAISGTDREVAFF	TGTGCCATCAGTGGCACGGACAGGGAGGTAGCTTTCTTT
TRBJ1-1	NA	TRBV6-5	NA	CASSYSGVMNTEAFF	TGTGCCAGCAGTTACTCGGGAGTAATGAACACTGAAGCTTTCTTT
TRBJ2-2	NA	TRBV7-2	once	CASSPRSRNTGELFF	TGTGCCAGCAGCCCCCGATCGCGGAACACCGGGGAGCTGTTTTTT
TRBJ2-7	TRBD2	TRBV30	NA	CAWRGGTVAYEQYF	TGTGCCTGGAGGGGGGGGACCGTGGCCTACGAGCAGTACTTC
TRBJ2-3	TRBD2	TRBV2	NA	CASSPRGLAGTKGTDTQYF	TGTGCCAGCAGTCCCAGGGGACTAGCGGGAACTAAAGGGACAGATACGCAGTATTTT
TRBJ1-2	NA	TRBV27	NA	CASSYGLGSYGYTF	TGTGCCAGCAGCTATGGGTTGGGGAGCTATGGCTACACCTTC
TRBJ2-5	TRBD2	TRBV19	NA	CASSISSGKKTQYF	TGTGCCAGTAGTATCTCTAGCGGGAAGAAGACCCAGTACTTC
TRBJ2-5	NA	TRBV11-3	NA	CASSLGLAETQYF	TGTGCCAGCAGCTTAGGCTTGGCAGAGACCCAGTACTTC
TRBJ1-5	TRBD1	TRBV5-8	NA	CASSPGQGLYSNQPQHF	TGTGCCAGCAGCCCGGGACAGGGCTTATATAGCAATCAGCCCCAGCATTTT
TRBJ1-2	TRBD1	TRBV6-6	NA	CASSSPGQGGAYGYTF	TGTGCCAGCAGTTCGCCTGGACAGGGGGGCGCCTATGGCTACACCTTC
TRBJ1-2	NA	TRBV14	NA	CASSPTQGGYGYTF	TGTGCCAGCAGCCCTACACAGGGAGGGTATGGCTACACCTTC
TRBJ1-1	NA	TRBV6-1	NA	CASTPSAEAFF	TGTGCCAGCACCCCGAGTGCTGAAGCTTTCTTT
TRBJ2-1	TRBD2	TRBV7-9	NA	CASGLPGTSGIWQFF	TGTGCCAGCGGATTACCTGGGACTAGCGGCATTTGGCAGTTCTTC
TRBJ1-1	TRBD1	TRBV18	NA	CASSPPPRDRGVRNTEAFF	TGTGCCAGCTCACCGCCTCCCCGGGACAGGGGGGTAAGAAACACTGAAGCTTTCTTT
TRBJ2-7	NA	TRBV29-1	once	CSVVLGGVGNRHEQYF	TGCAGCGTTGTGCTAGGCGGGGTAGGAAACCGGCACGAGCAGTACTTC
TRBJ2-3	TRBD1	TRBV7-2	NA	CASSPRQGRSLSTDTQYF	TGTGCCAGCAGCCCTCGACAGGGGAGGTCCCTAAGCACAGATACGCAGTATTTT
TRBJ1-2	NA	TRBV28	NA	CASSLGGAGGYTF	TGTGCCAGCAGTTTAGGGGGGGCTGGTGGCTACACCTTC
TRBJ2-5	NA	TRBV7-2	NA	CASSSVDSQETQYF	TGTGCCAGCAGCTCCGTTGACAGCCAAGAGACCCAGTACTTC
TRBJ1-5	TRBD1	TRBV30	NA	CAWSGPDTGVNQPQHF	TGTGCCTGGAGTGGTCCAGATACAGGGGTCAATCAGCCCCAGCATTTT
TRBJ2-3	TRBD2	TRBV19	NA	CASRRIAGGFTDTQYF	TGTGCCAGTAGACGAATAGCGGGGGGGTTCACAGATACGCAGTATTTT
TRBJ2-7	NA	TRBV5-8	NA	CASSSRTVAYEQYF	TGTGCCAGCAGTTCTCGGACAGTAGCCTACGAGCAGTACTTC
TRBJ2-5	NA	TRBV10-1	NA	CASSGGRKETQYF	TGCGCCAGCAGCGGGGGTAGGAAAGAGACCCAGTACTTC
TRBJ2-1	NA	TRBV9	NA	CASSVAVYNEQFF	TGTGCCAGCAGCGTAGCAGTTTACAATGAGCAGTTCTTC
TRBJ1-1	NA	TRBV7-9	NA	CASSAPGGAPEAFF	TGTGCCAGCAGCGCGCCGGGGGGCGCCCCTGAAGCTTTCTTT
TRBJ2-5	TRBD2	TRBV5-4	NA	CASSSRTSGGAETQYF	TGTGCCAGCAGCTCTCGGACTAGCGGGGGTGCGGAGACCCAGTACTTC
TRBJ2-7	NA	TRBV6-6	NA	CASSYKSSYEQYF	TGTGCCAGCAGTTACAAGAGCTCCTACGAGCAGTACTTC
TRBJ2-6	NA	TRBV5-6	NA	CASSFRTEGANVLTF	TGTGCCAGCAGCTTCAGGACAGAAGGGGCCAACGTCCTGACTTTC
TRBJ2-1	TRBD1	TRBV5-1	NA	CASSAGQAYNEQFF	TGCGCCAGCAGCGCGGGACAGGCCTACAATGAGCAGTTCTTC
TRBJ1-5	NA	TRBV30	NA	CAWSTVGQFSNQPQHF	TGTGCCTGGAGTACCGTTGGGCAGTTTAGCAATCAGCCCCAGCATTTT
TRBJ2-5	NA	TRBV7-6	NA	CASTAGGETQYF	TGTGCCAGCACGGCCGGGGGAGAGACCCAGTACTTC
TRBJ2-7	TRBD1	TRBV4-1	NA	CASSPGQGPFGEQYF	TGCGCCAGCTCACCGGGACAGGGGCCCTTTGGCGAGCAGTACTTC
TRBJ1-6	TRBD1	TRBV29-1	NA	CSVGQGGDSPLHF	TGCAGCGTGGGACAGGGTGGCGATTCACCCCTCCACTTT
TRBJ1-3	NA	TRBV6-1	NA	CASSDWRREYSGNTIYF	TGTGCCAGCAGTGATTGGAGGAGGGAGTACTCTGGAAACACCATATATTTT